These 30 T cell receptor beta chains came from one sample sequenced in a study of yellow fever vaccine responses in identical twins. TCRdb independently ran MiXCR on the RT-PCR reads; one entry per CDR3 protein. The table has over 15,000 distinct CDR3 sequences, 55% to 70% seen once. The sample in question was T cells from blood (PBMCs), unsorted or a sorted subset (not recorded which), obtained before or after yellow fever vaccination (not recorded which). Receptors were obtained from a woman between 18 and 30 years old who received the yellow fever vaccine.

This clonotype appeared a few times. The gene calls are TRBV13 and TRBJ1-1; no reliable D call. The CDR3 contains 13 residues. V was cut by 5 bases and J by 1 base, with 8 bases left in between. Germline lookup yields CDR1 PRHDT and CDR2 FYEKMQ (reference sequence). The CDR3 spells CASSPRENTEAFF. The CDR3, as DNA: TGTGCCAGCAGCCCACGGGAGAACACTGAAGCTTTCTTT.

This chain connects TRBV29-1 to TRBJ1-1, with no clear D. Trimming removed 0 bases at V and 0 bases at J, with 11 bases between. This CDR3 region has 15 residues. Looked up from germline, CDR1 is SQVTM and CDR2 is ANQGSEA. CDR3 DNA: TGCAGCGTTGAAGATCAGTGGAGAATGAACACTGAAGCTTTCTTT. Its protein product is CSVEDQWRMNTEAFF.

This chain joins TRBV2 and TRBJ2-7; weak D call: TRBD1 (6 bases). The V and J ends lost 8 bases and 0 bases respectively, with 14 bases between them. CDR1 is SNHLY and CDR2 is FYNNEI in the germline V gene. CDR3 length: 14 residues. In DNA form, the CDR3 reads TGTGCCAGCTTGATGGACAGCAGCTCCTACGAGCAGTACGTC. Translating gives CASLMDSSSYEQYV.

The V call is TRBV12-3 or TRBV12-4, the J call TRBJ1-5; D is possibly TRBD1 (5 bases). V was trimmed by 5 bases and J by 3 bases, leaving 11 bases between them. This CDR3 comprises 14 residues. CDR3: CASSPDTSNQPQHF. The DNA of the CDR3 is TGTGCCAGCAGTCCGGACACCTCCAATCAGCCCCAGCATTTT.

The chain uses TRBV4-2 and TRBJ1-4, with D tentatively TRBD1 (6 bases). The CDR3 sequence is 14 residues long. Germline CDR1 reads LGHNA; CDR2 reads YNFKEQ. Between the trimmed V and J ends, which lost 4 bases and 7 bases, there was a span of 13 bases. CDR3 nucleotides: TGTGCCAGCAGCCGGGGACAAGCGGCTGAAAAACTGTTTTTT. As protein: CASSRGQAAEKLFF.

The chain is built from TRBV18 and TRBJ2-3; either TRBD1 or TRBD2 may fit D (5 bases each). Germline V lookup: CDR1 KGHSH, CDR2 LQKENI. The CDR3 has 12 residues. Trimming removed 3 bases from V and 8 bases from J, with 9 bases in between. The CDR3 DNA is TGTGCCAGCTCACCCGGGGCGGGTACGCAGTATTTT. This sequence encodes CASSPGAGTQYF. The full variable domain, its missing parts supplied by reference TRBV18 and TRBJ2-3, is NAGVMQNPRHLVRRRGQEARLRCSPMKGHSHVYWYRQLPEEGLKFMVYLQKENIIDESGMPKERFSAEFPKEGPSILRIQQVVRGDSAAYFCASSPGAGTQYFGPGTRLTVL.

V gene TRBV11-2 combines with J gene TRBJ1-3; a weak D match, TRBD1 (6 bases). Trimming removed 5 bases at V and 4 bases at J, with 12 bases between. CDR1 SGHAT and CDR2 FQNNGV come from the germline V gene. This CDR3 is built from 14 residues. The CDR3 protein is CASSPDRAGNTIYF. CDR3 nucleotide sequence: TGTGCCAGCAGCCCGGACAGAGCGGGAAACACCATATATTTT. Supplemented by reference TRBV11-2 and TRBJ1-3, the full variable domain reads EAGVAQSPRYKIIEKRQSVAFWCNPISGHATLYWYQQILGQGPKLLIQFQNNGVVDDSQLPKDRFSAERLKGVDSTLKIQPAKLEDSAVYLCASSPDRAGNTIYFGEGSWLTVV.

This chain links TRBV18 with TRBJ2-5, with TRBD1 identical over 7 bases. The CDR3 runs to 16 residues. Germline V gene lookup returns CDR1 KGHSH and CDR2 LQKENI. V lost 0 bases and J lost 4; bases outside the gene matches: 8. The CDR3 here is CASSPPPRAGGETQYF. In nucleotides, the CDR3 is TGTGCCAGCTCACCACCGCCCCGGGCAGGGGGAGAGACCCAGTACTTC.

The V call is TRBV28, the J call TRBJ1-5; no definite D call. This CDR3 contains 14 residues. With 4 bases removed from V and 1 base from J, the gap between germline ends came to 8 bases. Looked up from germline, CDR1 is MDHEN and CDR2 is SYDVKM. CDR3 in amino acids: CASSYLMSNQPQHF. Here the CDR3 DNA reads TGTGCCAGCAGTTACCTTATGAGCAATCAGCCCCAGCATTTT.

The V and J genes are TRBV3-1 and TRBJ2-2; 12 nucleotides line up with TRBD1. CDR3 size: 17 residues. CDR1 and CDR2 (germline): LGHDT, YNNKEL (reference sequence). J gave up 1 base and V 4 bases, and 4 bases lay outside the gene matches. For the CDR3, the DNA is TGTGCCAGCAGCCCCGGGACAGGGGGCCGGAACACCGGGGAGCTGTTTTTT. It encodes CASSPGTGGRNTGELFF. Supplemented by reference TRBV3-1 and TRBJ2-2, the full variable domain reads DTAVSQTPKYLVTQMGNDKSIKCEQNLGHDTMYWYKQDSKKFLKIMFSYNNKELIINETVPNRFSPKSPDKAHLNLHINSLELGDSAVYFCASSPGTGGRNTGELFFGEGSRLTVL.

This chain uses TRBV11-1 with TRBJ1-6, with TRBD1 as a possible D gene (5 bases). The CDR3 spans 13 residues. Germline V CDR1 and CDR2: SGHAT, FQDESV (reference sequence). V was pared by 0 bases and J by 10 bases, with 7 bases between. The CDR3 region is CASSLAGVSPLHF. CDR3 bases: TGTGCCAGCAGCTTAGCGGGGGTCTCACCCCTCCACTTT.

This clonotype has a single count. V is TRBV4-2 and J is TRBJ2-1; unclear D gene. Germline CDR1 and CDR2: LGHNA and YNFKEQ. CDR3 length equals 15 residues. The V gene lost 1 base and the J gene lost 8 bases, with 15 bases spanning the gap. The CDR3 region has the DNA TGTGCCAGCAGCCAAGCCGAGTCCCTTGTTTATGAGCAGTTCTTC. Its protein product is CASSQAESLVYEQFF.

The J gene is TRBJ2-1, the V gene TRBV11-1, with 10 bases matching TRBD2. Germline CDR1 is SGHAT and CDR2 is FQDESV (reference sequence). V gave up 0 bases and J gave up 0 bases; unmatched junction bases: 8. The CDR3 consists of 19 residues. CDR3 protein: CASSLAASGGQYSYNEQFF. The CDR3 DNA reads TGTGCCAGCAGCTTAGCGGCTAGCGGGGGCCAATACTCCTACAATGAGCAGTTCTTC.

V is TRBV10-3 and J is TRBJ1-1; D gene unclear. The CDR3 is 12 residues long. The germline V and J ends were trimmed by 3 bases and 5 bases, with 7 bases remaining between them. Germline CDR1 is ENHRY and CDR2 is SYGVKD. The CDR3 protein is CAISDGGTEAFF. The CDR3 DNA reads as TGTGCCATCAGTGATGGTGGGACTGAAGCTTTCTTT.

The CDR3 bases are TGTGCCAGCAGCTACGACAAAGTGACAGGGGAACAAGAGACCCAGTACTTC. It translates to CASSYDKVTGEQETQYF. J is TRBJ2-5 and V is TRBV11-1, with 8 bases lining up with TRBD1. The V and J ends lost 4 bases and 2 bases, in that order; junction bases with no gene match: 12. Germline lookup yields CDR1 SGHAT and CDR2 FQDESV (reference sequence). The CDR3 runs 17 residues.

This chain uses TRBV29-1 with TRBJ2-5; D is possibly TRBD1 (5 bases). This CDR3 has 12 residues. V lost 4 bases to trimming and J lost 4 bases, with 10 bases between them. Germline V CDR1 and CDR2: SQVTM, ANQGSEA. CDR3 sequence: CSVGTSPETQYF. In DNA form, the CDR3 reads TGCAGCGTTGGGACATCCCCAGAGACCCAGTACTTC.

The chain links TRBV11-3 to TRBJ2-3; unclear D gene. CDR3 length: 13 amino acids. Trimming stripped 3 bases from V and 2 bases from J, with 6 bases between. Germline V gives CDR1 SGHNT, CDR2 YENEEA. The CDR3 region is CASSFTDTDTQYF. The CDR3 nucleotides are TGTGCCAGCAGCTTTACAGACACAGATACGCAGTATTTT.

This chain connects TRBV2 to TRBJ2-1, with D possibly TRBD2 on 6 matching bases. CDR3 length equals 13 residues. The germline V gene encodes CDR1 SNHLY and CDR2 FYNNEI. V lost 7 bases to trimming and J lost 4 bases, with 11 bases between them. CDR3 nucleotides: TGTGCCAGCACTGGGACTGGATACAATGAGCAGTTCTTC. Translated: CASTGTGYNEQFF.

The chain is built from TRBV9 and TRBJ2-3; the match to TRBD2 covers 8 bases. Looked up from germline, CDR1 is SGDLS and CDR2 is YYNGEE. The V and J ends lost 6 bases and 3 bases, in that order; junction bases with no gene match: 6. This CDR3 contains 14 residues. The CDR3 region is CASTSGPITDTQYF. The CDR3 bases are TGTGCCAGCACTAGCGGGCCGATTACAGATACGCAGTATTTT.

The CDR3 region has the DNA TGTGCCAGCGCGGGACTTTGTTACGAGCAGTACTTC. Protein product: CASAGLCYEQYF. The chain is built from TRBV6-1 and TRBJ2-7, with TRBD2 as a possible D gene (6 bases). Trimming pared 8 bases from V and 4 bases from J, leaving 12 bases between. This CDR3 has 12 residues. Per the germline V gene, CDR1 is MNHNS and CDR2 is SASEGT.

This CDR3 reads CASSQGTTSGRGGQFF. Written as DNA, the CDR3 is TGCGCCAGCAGCCAAGGGACGACTAGCGGGAGGGGTGGGCAGTTCTTC. The chain links TRBV4-1 to TRBJ2-1; 14 bases are shared with TRBD2. The CDR3 covers 16 residues. Germline CDR1 MGHRA, CDR2 YSYEKL. J lost 12 bases, V lost 1 base, and 8 bases had no gene match.

The chain couples TRBV7-9 to TRBJ1-4, with TRBD1 as a possible D gene (5 bases). Per the germline V gene, CDR1 is SEHNR and CDR2 is FQNEAQ (reference sequence). The CDR3 loop spans 14 amino acids. V was clipped by 2 bases and J by 8 bases, with 12 bases between them. The chain's CDR3 is CASSLRSGAEKLFF. DNA of the CDR3: TGTGCCAGCAGCTTAAGGTCCGGGGCCGAAAAACTGTTTTTT.

This clonotype was recorded a few times. J is TRBJ2-7 and V is TRBV2, with TRBD2 identical over 9 bases. Germline V gives CDR1 SNHLY, CDR2 FYNNEI. This CDR3 spans 15 amino acids. Losses at the gene ends were 3 bases for V and 2 bases for J; bases not matched to a gene: 5. CDR3 in amino acids: CASSEASGNTYEQYF. CDR3 nucleotide sequence: TGTGCCAGCAGTGAGGCTAGCGGGAACACCTACGAGCAGTACTTC.

This clonotype appeared a few times. CDR3 region: CASSLVLNEQFF. CDR3 coding DNA: TGTGCCAGCAGCTTAGTCCTCAATGAGCAGTTCTTC. The V gene is TRBV11-1, the J gene TRBJ2-1; the D is unclear. Trimming removed 1 base at V and 6 bases at J, with 4 bases between. The CDR3 has 12 residues. The germline CDR1 and CDR2 sequences are SGHAT and FQDESV (reference sequence).

The genes are TRBV6-2 or TRBV6-3 and TRBJ2-7, with D possibly matching TRBD2 (5 bases). The CDR3 length is 15 residues. The germline V gene has CDR1 MNHEY and CDR2 SVGEGT. V was clipped by 0 bases and J by 3 bases, with 12 bases between them. The CDR3 here is CASSYSAVGFYEQYF. The CDR3 region has the DNA TGTGCCAGCAGTTACTCAGCGGTAGGGTTCTACGAGCAGTACTTC.

This clonotype was picked up one time. This chain connects TRBV20-1 to TRBJ2-1; 11 bases are shared with TRBD2. Germline V gene data show CDR1 as DFQATT and CDR2 as SNEGSKA (reference sequence). Trimming removed 5 bases from V and 2 bases from J; junction bases left unmatched: 5. The CDR3 sequence is 15 residues long. Here the CDR3 DNA reads TGCAGTGCTTTCATAGCGGGAGGGGCCTACAATGAGCAGTTCTTC. Its translation is CSAFIAGGAYNEQFF.

In DNA form, the CDR3 reads TGTGCCAGCAGCCATTCGGAGACTGAAGCTTTCTTT. This gives the protein CASSHSETEAFF. The rearrangement joins TRBV3-1 to TRBJ1-1; D not resolved. CDR3 size: 12 residues. V was shortened by 3 bases and J by 5 bases, with 7 bases between the two germline ends. Germline CDR1 LGHDT, CDR2 YNNKEL (reference sequence).

The rearrangement links TRBV5-6 to TRBJ1-2; 9 positions agree with TRBD1. This CDR3 has 20 amino acids. V gave up 0 bases and J gave up 1 base; unmatched junction bases: 16. Germline V gene data show CDR1 as SGHDT and CDR2 as YYEEEE. This CDR3 is CASSLGGDRASRIVNYGYTF. CDR3 DNA sequence: TGTGCCAGCAGCTTGGGAGGGGACAGGGCCAGCCGGATCGTTAACTATGGCTACACCTTC.

The V gene is TRBV12-3 or TRBV12-4, the J gene TRBJ2-2; D is ambiguous. Trimming took off 6 bases at V and 6 bases at J, with 11 bases between the two ends. This CDR3 is built from 13 residues. In DNA form, the CDR3 reads TGTGCCAGCAGACCTTTACTACCCGGGGAGCTGTTTTTT. This codes for CASRPLLPGELFF.

The V call is TRBV18, the J call TRBJ2-1; D possibly matches TRBD1 or TRBD2 (6 bases each). The V end lost 0 bases, the J end lost 0 bases, and 12 bases lay between the germline ends. Germline CDR1 and CDR2: KGHSH and LQKENI. This CDR3 has 17 amino acids. For the CDR3, the DNA is TGTGCCAGCTCACCACCGGCCCGGGGGCGCTCCTACAATGAGCAGTTCTTC. Protein: CASSPPARGRSYNEQFF.